These 26 T cell receptor beta chains were all obtained from the same sample, sequenced in a study of T cell responses to AZD1222 COVID-19 vaccine (dated by TCRdb to the early 2020s). Libraries were prepared through the immunoSEQ multiplex PCR assay. TCRdb retrieved this table from immuneACCESS and kept in-frame rearrangements only. Not all clones are present; in checked studies, unresolved V genes account for under half, and no reason is known for the remainder. The sample has 130,000 or so clones on record, 90% to 95% of them singletons. 1.5% to 2% of the sample goes to the ten largest clones. The label giving this sample's time point can be read as: baseline before first vaccination. The sequencing here drew on peripheral blood, taken on day 0 of AZD1222 vaccination. Receptors originate from an adult in good health.

V usage is TRBV10-2 and J usage is TRBJ1-6; 9 nucleotides line up with TRBD1. The V gene end was trimmed by 6 bases and the J gene end by 4 bases; junction bases not matched to a gene: 4. The germline gives CDR1 WSHSY, CDR2 SAAADI. The CDR3 length is 15 residues. CDR3 region: CASREGTGYNSPLHF. For the CDR3, the DNA is TGCGCCAGCAGGGAAGGGACAGGGTATAATTCACCCCTCCACTTT.

The chain is built from TRBV2 and TRBJ2-2, with TRBD1 identical over 9 bases. CDR1 and CDR2 (germline): SNHLY, FYNNEI. J lost 5 bases, V lost 4 bases, and 5 bases had no gene match. CDR3 length equals 15 residues. The CDR3 protein is CASSAGTGNTGELFF. CDR3 sequence (DNA): TGTGCCAGCAGTGCCGGGACAGGGAATACCGGGGAGCTGTTTTTT.

This clone occurred a few times. The CDR3 protein is CASSPSDSPLHF. Here the CDR3 DNA reads TGTGCCAGCAGCCCCTCGGATTCACCCCTCCACTTT. V usage is TRBV3-1 (or the pseudogene TRBV3-2) and J usage is TRBJ1-6; D not resolved. From germline, CDR1 is LGHDT and CDR2 YNNKEL (reference sequence). The CDR3 sequence is 12 residues long. The V end was cut by 4 bases, the J end by 8 bases, with 6 bases between.

This chain links TRBV19 with TRBJ2-5; the match to TRBD1 covers 8 bases. CDR3 size: 14 residues. Germline V CDR1 and CDR2: LNHDA, SQIVND (reference sequence). The V and J ends lost 6 bases and 2 bases, in that order; junction bases with no gene match: 5. As DNA, the CDR3 is TGTGCCAGTAGCAGGGACAGGTGGCAAGAGACCCAGTACTTC. It encodes CASSRDRWQETQYF.

The chain recombines TRBV11-2 with TRBJ2-1; a weak D match, TRBD2 (6 bases). Germline CDR1 reads SGHAT; CDR2 reads FQNNGV. V lost 3 bases to trimming and J lost 8 bases, with 17 bases between them. The CDR3 covers 15 residues. CDR3 region: CASSFAGPSGHEQFF. The CDR3 DNA is TGTGCCAGCAGCTTTGCGGGGCCCTCGGGCCATGAGCAGTTCTTC. The whole variable domain, filled in from reference TRBV11-2 and TRBJ2-1, reads EAGVAQSPRYKIIEKRQSVAFWCNPISGHATLYWYQQILGQGPKLLIQFQNNGVVDDSQLPKDRFSAERLKGVDSTLKIQPAKLEDSAVYLCASSFAGPSGHEQFFGPGTRLTVL.

This clone was picked up one time. The J gene is TRBJ1-6, the V gene TRBV6-5, with 7 nucleotides matching TRBD1. Germline CDR1 MNHEY, CDR2 SVGAGI. This CDR3 has 15 amino acids. Unmatched junction bases numbered 2, after V lost 2 bases and J lost 4 bases. CDR3 loop: CASSYGDSYNSPLHF. Written as DNA, the CDR3 is TGTGCCAGCAGTTACGGGGACAGTTATAATTCACCCCTCCACTTT.

The chain links TRBV7-9 to TRBJ1-1, with a possible D match to TRBD1 (5 bases). CDR3 size: 11 residues. Per the germline V gene, CDR1 is SEHNR and CDR2 is FQNEAQ (reference sequence). The germline V and J ends were trimmed by 11 bases and 3 bases, with 10 bases remaining between them. CDR3 DNA sequence: TGTGCCCCGGGGGGGGACACTGAAGCTTTCTTT. It translates to CAPGGDTEAFF.

The V gene is TRBV2, the J gene TRBJ2-6, with D tentatively TRBD2 (7 bases). Per germline, CDR1 SNHLY and CDR2 FYNNEI. The length of the CDR3 is 17 residues. V gave up 1 base and J gave up 2 bases, with 12 bases separating them. CDR3 protein: CASSEGAGAAGANVLTF. The CDR3 DNA sequence: TGTGCCAGCAGTGAAGGGGCGGGGGCTGCTGGGGCCAACGTCCTGACTTTC.

The sample holds one count of this clone. V and J are TRBV28 and TRBJ2-3; 12 bases fit TRBD2. The CDR3 extends over 18 amino acids. J was trimmed by 6 bases and V by 0 bases; bases with no gene match: 10. The germline V gene encodes CDR1 MDHEN and CDR2 SYDVKM. Here the CDR3 reads CASSLWVGLAGPRDTQYF. The CDR3 DNA reads as TGTGCCAGCAGTTTATGGGTCGGACTAGCGGGGCCGCGTGATACGCAGTATTTT.

This clone was observed a handful of times. The V gene is TRBV4-2, the J gene TRBJ2-2; 7 positions match TRBD1. Germline trimming cut 3 bases from V and 6 bases from J; bases unmatched to any gene: 10. In germline, CDR1 is LGHNA, CDR2 YNFKEQ. This CDR3 has 16 amino acids. The CDR3 nucleotides read TGTGCCAGCAGCCATTCCCCGGGACAGCAATCCGGGGAGCTGTTTTTT. Amino acids: CASSHSPGQQSGELFF.

The gene calls are TRBV5-1 and TRBJ1-2, with a weak D call TRBD1 (5 bases). CDR1 is SGHRS and CDR2 is YFSETQ in the germline V gene. V was trimmed by 4 bases and J by 3 bases, leaving 16 bases between them. The CDR3 loop spans 15 amino acids. Here the CDR3 reads CASSPERGADYGYTF. CDR3 nucleotides: TGCGCCAGCAGCCCCGAGAGGGGCGCAGACTATGGCTACACCTTC.

In its sample, this clone was seen a few times. This chain links TRBV7-8 with TRBJ1-2; 7 positions match TRBD1. The CDR3 runs to 16 residues. The V gene end was trimmed by 5 bases and the J gene end by 1 base; junction bases not matched to a gene: 10. CDR1 is SGHVS and CDR2 is FQNEAQ in the germline V gene. CDR3 sequence: CASSQAGTAYNYGYTF. CDR3 in DNA: TGTGCCAGCAGCCAGGCCGGGACAGCCTATAACTATGGCTACACCTTC.

V gene TRBV29-1 combines with J gene TRBJ1-1; unclear D gene. This CDR3 has 11 amino acids. The germline V gene encodes CDR1 SQVTM and CDR2 ANQGSEA. V lost 5 bases, J lost 2 bases, and 6 bases lay in between. CDR3: CSVNSNTEAFF. The CDR3 DNA reads TGCAGCGTTAACTCAAACACTGAAGCTTTCTTT.

This chain uses TRBV19 with TRBJ2-2; no definite D call. Trimming took off 7 bases at V and 1 base at J, with 7 bases between the two ends. Germline V gives CDR1 LNHDA, CDR2 SQIVND (reference sequence). CDR3 size: 13 residues. The CDR3 spells CASNRQNTGELFF. CDR3 bases: TGTGCCAGTAATAGGCAGAACACCGGGGAGCTGTTTTTT.

This clone appeared once. The gene calls are TRBV7-9 and TRBJ1-2, with D possibly TRBD1 on 6 matching bases. Germline CDR1 SEHNR, CDR2 FQNEAQ (reference sequence). With 5 bases removed from V and 14 bases from J, the gap between germline ends came to 18 bases. The CDR3 loop spans 12 amino acids. DNA of the CDR3: TGTGCCAGCAGCGCAGCGGACAGTGCTAGAACCTTC. It is translated as CASSAADSARTF.

This chain links TRBV6-2 or TRBV6-3 with TRBJ2-5; unclear D gene. Per the germline V gene, CDR1 is MNHEY and CDR2 is SVGEGT. CDR3 size: 12 residues. V lost 5 bases and J 5 bases, leaving 9 bases between the germline ends. This chain's CDR3 is CASSVTGETQYF. The CDR3 DNA sequence: TGTGCCAGCAGTGTCACGGGTGAGACCCAGTACTTC.

The chain is built from TRBV5-1 and TRBJ2-1, with TRBD2 matching 7 bases. Germline-derived CDR1 and CDR2 are SGHRS and YFSETQ. The CDR3 runs to 16 residues. Trimming at V came to 2 bases and at J to 4 bases, leaving 9 bases not matched to a gene. CDR3 coding DNA: TGCGCCAGCAGCTTAGAAGCAGGGAGGGCTTACAATGAGCAGTTCTTC. This translates into CASSLEAGRAYNEQFF.

The chain recombines TRBV7-9 with TRBJ1-2; no reliable D call. Trimming took 0 bases from V and 10 from J, leaving 6 bases between them. CDR3 size: 11 residues. Germline V CDR1 and CDR2: SEHNR, FQNEAQ (reference sequence). The CDR3 here is CASSLAGYYTF. Here the CDR3 DNA reads TGTGCCAGCAGCTTAGCAGGGTACTACACCTTC. The whole variable domain, remainder taken from reference TRBV7-9 and TRBJ1-2, is DTGVSQNPRHKITKRGQNVTFRCDPISEHNRLYWYRQTLGQGPEFLTYFQNEAQLEKSRLLSDRFSAERPKGSFSTLEIQRTEQGDSAMYLCASSLAGYYTFGSGTRLTVV.

The rearrangement uses TRBV18 and TRBJ1-2; D is unresolved. CDR3 size: 14 residues. The V gene's germline CDR1 is KGHSH and CDR2 LQKENI. With 6 bases removed from V and 8 bases from J, the gap between germline ends came to 19 bases. CDR3 protein: CASSPRPEGIGYTF. The CDR3 DNA is TGTGCCAGCTCCCCGCGGCCTGAGGGCATCGGCTACACCTTC.

This sequence joins TRBV11-3 and TRBJ2-7; D not resolved. CDR1 is SGHNT, CDR2 YENEEA, per germline. The CDR3 totals 14 residues. Trimming removed 5 bases at V and 0 bases at J, with 11 bases between. The chain's CDR3 is CASSPGGLSYEQYF. The CDR3, as DNA: TGTGCCAGCAGCCCTGGCGGTCTCTCCTACGAGCAGTACTTC.

Written as DNA, the CDR3 is TGTGCCATCAGTGACACCTACAATGAGCAGTTCTTC. This gives the protein CAISDTYNEQFF. The chain links TRBV10-3 to TRBJ2-1, with D unresolved. Germline V gene data show CDR1 as ENHRY and CDR2 as SYGVKD. The V gene lost 3 bases and the J gene lost 2 bases, with 2 bases spanning the gap. The CDR3 spans 12 residues.

This chain links TRBV19 with TRBJ2-5; D unresolved. The V gene's germline CDR1 is LNHDA and CDR2 SQIVND (reference sequence). CDR3 size: 13 residues. Trimming stripped 4 bases from V and 2 bases from J, with 8 bases between. The CDR3 reads CASSTWVQETQYF. The CDR3, as DNA: TGTGCCAGTAGTACATGGGTACAAGAGACCCAGTACTTC.

This clone was picked up one time. The chain links TRBV10-1 to TRBJ2-7, with 7 bases that match TRBD2. There are 16 residues in the CDR3. CDR1 is WNHNN, CDR2 SYGVQD, per germline (reference sequence). J was trimmed by 3 bases and V by 0 bases; bases with no gene match: 8. CDR3 coding DNA: TGCGCCAGCAGTGAGTCGGAGGGAGGGAAACGCTACGAGCAGTACTTC. Protein product: CASSESEGGKRYEQYF.

In its sample, this clone was seen a few times. The chain combines TRBV7-6 with TRBJ2-7, with 9 nucleotides matching TRBD1. After removal of 6 bases from V and 4 bases from J, the junction contained 10 bases not matched to a gene. The CDR3 covers 15 residues. CDR1 and CDR2 from the germline V gene are SGHVS and FNYEAQ. The CDR3 reads CASSSGTGKLYEQYF. The CDR3 DNA reads TGTGCCAGCAGTTCCGGGACAGGGAAACTTTACGAGCAGTACTTC.

The V call is TRBV5-4, the J call TRBJ2-7; D ambiguous. Germline CDR1 SGHNT, CDR2 YYREEE (reference sequence). This CDR3 has 16 amino acids. Trimming took 3 bases from V and 3 from J, leaving 19 bases between them. The CDR3 DNA sequence: TGTGCCAGCAGCTCATGGAACCGTGGACCTGGCTACGAGCAGTACTTC. Translating it yields CASSSWNRGPGYEQYF.

The V gene is TRBV3-1 (or the pseudogene TRBV3-2), the J gene TRBJ1-4; D may be TRBD1 (5 bases). The CDR3 consists of 15 residues. Germline V gene data show CDR1 as LGHDT and CDR2 as YNNKEL (reference sequence). Trimming removed 5 bases from V and 4 bases from J, with 14 bases in between. The CDR3 region has the DNA TGTGCCAGCAGCAACCGGGACTTACGTAATGAAAAACTGTTTTTT. As protein: CASSNRDLRNEKLFF.